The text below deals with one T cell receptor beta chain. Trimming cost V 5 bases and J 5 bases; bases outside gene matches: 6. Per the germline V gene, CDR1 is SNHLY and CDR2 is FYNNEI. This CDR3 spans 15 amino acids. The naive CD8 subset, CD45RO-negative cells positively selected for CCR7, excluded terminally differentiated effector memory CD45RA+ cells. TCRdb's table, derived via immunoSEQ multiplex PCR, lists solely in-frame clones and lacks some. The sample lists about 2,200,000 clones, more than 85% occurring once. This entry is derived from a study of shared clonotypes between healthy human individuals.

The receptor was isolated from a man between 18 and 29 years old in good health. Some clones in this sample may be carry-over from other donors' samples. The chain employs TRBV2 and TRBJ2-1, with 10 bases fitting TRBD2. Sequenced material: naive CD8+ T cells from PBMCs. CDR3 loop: CASSWITSGNNEQFF. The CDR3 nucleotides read TGTGCCAGCAGTTGGATAACTAGCGGGAACAATGAGCAGTTCTTC. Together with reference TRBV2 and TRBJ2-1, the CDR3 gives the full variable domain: EPEVTQTPSHQVTQMGQEVILRCVPISNHLYFYWYRQILGQKVEFLVSFYNNEISEKSEIFDDQFSVERPDGSNFTLKIRSTKLEDSAMYFCASSWITSGNNEQFFGPGTRLTVL.